This T cell receptor (beta chain) was observed in a study of blood T cell repertoires in COVID-19. Study overall: Both acute and convalescent COVID-19 samples were obtained from the United States, Italy and Spain.

The junction had 9 bases not matched to a gene; V was cut back by 4 bases and J by 7 bases. CDR3 size: 15 residues. Germline lookup yields CDR1 LNHDA and CDR2 SQIVND (reference sequence). Sequencing used immunoSEQ multiplex PCR; TCRdb keeps in-frame clones, though not all of them. The table includes approximately 62,000 clones, roughly 71% detected once. The specimen was peripheral blood. The clonotype was recovered from a woman between 45 and 65 years old with active or convalescent COVID-19. The V gene is TRBV19, the J gene TRBJ1-5, with 8 bases fitting TRBD1. As DNA, the CDR3 is TGTGCCAGTAGTAGTCGTCCAGGGGGCAGCCAGCCCCAGCATTTT. Encoded protein: CASSSRPGGSQPQHF.